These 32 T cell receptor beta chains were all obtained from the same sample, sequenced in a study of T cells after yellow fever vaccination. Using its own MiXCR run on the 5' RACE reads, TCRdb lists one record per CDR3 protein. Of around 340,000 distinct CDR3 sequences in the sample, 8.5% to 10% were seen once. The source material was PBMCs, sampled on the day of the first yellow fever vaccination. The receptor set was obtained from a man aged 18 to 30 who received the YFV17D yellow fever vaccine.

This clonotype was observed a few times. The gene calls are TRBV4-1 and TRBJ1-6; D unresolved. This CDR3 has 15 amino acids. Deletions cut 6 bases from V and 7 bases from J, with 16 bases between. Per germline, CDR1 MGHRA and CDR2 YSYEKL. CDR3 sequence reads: CASRSLGKINSPLHF. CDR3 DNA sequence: TGCGCCAGCAGGTCGTTGGGGAAGATCAATTCACCCCTCCACTTT.

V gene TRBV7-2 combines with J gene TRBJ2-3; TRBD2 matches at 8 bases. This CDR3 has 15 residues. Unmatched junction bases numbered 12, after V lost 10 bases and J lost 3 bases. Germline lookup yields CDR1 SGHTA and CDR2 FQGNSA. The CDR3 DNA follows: TGTGCCACTTCCCGGGGGGGGGCGCGTACAGATACGCAGTATTTT. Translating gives CATSRGGARTDTQYF.

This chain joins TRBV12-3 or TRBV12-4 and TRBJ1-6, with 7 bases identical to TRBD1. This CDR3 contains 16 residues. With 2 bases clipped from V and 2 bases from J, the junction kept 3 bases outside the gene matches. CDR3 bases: TGTGCCAGCAGTTTATGGACAGGCGCCTATAATTCACCCCTCCACTTT. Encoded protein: CASSLWTGAYNSPLHF.

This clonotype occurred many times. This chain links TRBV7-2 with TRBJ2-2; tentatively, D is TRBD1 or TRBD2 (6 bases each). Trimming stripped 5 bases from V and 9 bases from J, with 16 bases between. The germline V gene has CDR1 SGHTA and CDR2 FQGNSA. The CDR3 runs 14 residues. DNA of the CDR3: TGTGCCAGCAGCGCAATCGGGGGCGAGTGGGAGCTGTTTTTT. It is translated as CASSAIGGEWELFF.

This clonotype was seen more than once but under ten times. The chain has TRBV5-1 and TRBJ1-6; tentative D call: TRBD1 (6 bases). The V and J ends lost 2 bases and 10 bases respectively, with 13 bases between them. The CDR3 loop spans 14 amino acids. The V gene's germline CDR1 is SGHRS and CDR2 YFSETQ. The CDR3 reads CASSLGGSLSPLHF. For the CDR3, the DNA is TGCGCCAGCAGCTTAGGGGGATCGTTGTCACCCCTCCACTTT.

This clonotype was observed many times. The CDR3 coding sequence is TGTGCCAGTAGTATCAGGCGGGGGGGCAGGGATGAGCAGTTCTTC. Amino acids: CASSIRRGGRDEQFF. J is TRBJ2-1 and V is TRBV19; the match to TRBD2 covers 9 bases. Per germline, CDR1 LNHDA and CDR2 SQIVND (reference sequence). Unmatched junction bases numbered 8, after V lost 3 bases and J lost 8 bases. The CDR3 runs to 15 residues.

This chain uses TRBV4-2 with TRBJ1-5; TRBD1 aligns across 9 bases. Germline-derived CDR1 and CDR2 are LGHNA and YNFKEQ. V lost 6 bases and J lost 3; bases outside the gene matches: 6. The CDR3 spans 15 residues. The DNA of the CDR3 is TGTGCCAGCAGAGAAGGGGACAGGGACAATCAGCCCCAGCATTTT. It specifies CASREGDRDNQPQHF.

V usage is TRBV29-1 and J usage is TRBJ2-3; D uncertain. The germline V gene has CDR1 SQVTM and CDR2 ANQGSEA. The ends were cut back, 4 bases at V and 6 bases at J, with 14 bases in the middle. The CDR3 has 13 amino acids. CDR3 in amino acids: CSVATTLVDTQYF. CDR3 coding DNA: TGCAGCGTTGCCACTACCCTGGTCGATACGCAGTATTTT.

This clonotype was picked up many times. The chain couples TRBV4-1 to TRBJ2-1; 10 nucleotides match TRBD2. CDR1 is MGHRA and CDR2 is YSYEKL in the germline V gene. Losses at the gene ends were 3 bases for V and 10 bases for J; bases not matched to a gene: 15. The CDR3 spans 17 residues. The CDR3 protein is CASSHSYTSGAPVEQFF. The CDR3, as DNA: TGCGCCAGCAGCCATTCATACACTAGCGGGGCCCCCGTGGAGCAGTTCTTC.

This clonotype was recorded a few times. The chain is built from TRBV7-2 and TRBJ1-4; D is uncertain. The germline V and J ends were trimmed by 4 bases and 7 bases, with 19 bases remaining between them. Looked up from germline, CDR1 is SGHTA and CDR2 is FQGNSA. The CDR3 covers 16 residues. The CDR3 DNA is TGTGCCAGCAGCTCCGCCCGTGGCCCCTCCGGTGAAAAACTGTTTTTT. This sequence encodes CASSSARGPSGEKLFF. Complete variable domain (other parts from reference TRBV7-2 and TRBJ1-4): GAGVSQSPSNKVTEKGKDVELRCDPISGHTALYWYRQSLGQGLEFLIYFQGNSAPDKSGLPSDRFSAERTGGSVSTLTIQRTQQEDSAVYLCASSSARGPSGEKLFFGSGTQLSVL.

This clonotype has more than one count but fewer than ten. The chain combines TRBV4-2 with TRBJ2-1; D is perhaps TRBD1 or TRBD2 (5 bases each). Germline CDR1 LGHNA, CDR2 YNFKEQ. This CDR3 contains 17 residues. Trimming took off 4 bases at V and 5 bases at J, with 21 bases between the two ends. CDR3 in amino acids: CASSPQVGTAGNNEQFF. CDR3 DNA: TGTGCCAGCAGCCCACAAGTTGGGACCGCGGGTAACAATGAGCAGTTCTTC.

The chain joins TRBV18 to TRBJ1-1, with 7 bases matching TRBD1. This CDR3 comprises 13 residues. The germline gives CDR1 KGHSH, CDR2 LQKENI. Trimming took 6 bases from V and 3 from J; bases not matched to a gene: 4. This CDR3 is CASSTGSDTEAFF. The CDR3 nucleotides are TGTGCCAGCTCGACAGGGTCAGACACTGAAGCTTTCTTT.

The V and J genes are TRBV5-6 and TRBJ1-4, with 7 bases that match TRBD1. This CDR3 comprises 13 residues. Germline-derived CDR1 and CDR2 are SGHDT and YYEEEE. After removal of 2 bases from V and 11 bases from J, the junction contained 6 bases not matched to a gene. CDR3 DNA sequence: TGTGCCAGCAGCTTAACAGGGGTTGACAAACTGTTTTTT. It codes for CASSLTGVDKLFF. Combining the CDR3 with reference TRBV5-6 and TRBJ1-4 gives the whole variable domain DAGVTQSPTHLIKTRGQQVTLRCSPKSGHDTVSWYQQALGQGPQFIFQYYEEEERQRGNFPDRFSGHQFPNYSSELNVNALLLGDSALYLCASSLTGVDKLFFGSGTQLSVL.

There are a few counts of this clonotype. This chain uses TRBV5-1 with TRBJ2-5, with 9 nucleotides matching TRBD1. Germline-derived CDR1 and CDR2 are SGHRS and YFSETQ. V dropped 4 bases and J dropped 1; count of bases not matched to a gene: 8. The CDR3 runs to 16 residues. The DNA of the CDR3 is TGCGCCAGCAGCGATCCACAGGGGGCCGGCCAAGAGACCCAGTACTTC. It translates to CASSDPQGAGQETQYF. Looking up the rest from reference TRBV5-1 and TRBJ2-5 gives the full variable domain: KAGVTQTPRYLIKTRGQQVTLSCSPISGHRSVSWYQQTPGQGLQFLFEYFSETQRNKGNFPGRFSGRQFSNSRSEMNVSTLELGDSALYLCASSDPQGAGQETQYFGPGTRLLVL.

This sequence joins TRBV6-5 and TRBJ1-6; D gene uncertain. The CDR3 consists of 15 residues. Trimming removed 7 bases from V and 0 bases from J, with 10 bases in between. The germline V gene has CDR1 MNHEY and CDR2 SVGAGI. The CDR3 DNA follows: TGTGCCAGCACGTTCTTGAGCTCCTATAATTCACCCCTCCACTTT. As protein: CASTFLSSYNSPLHF.

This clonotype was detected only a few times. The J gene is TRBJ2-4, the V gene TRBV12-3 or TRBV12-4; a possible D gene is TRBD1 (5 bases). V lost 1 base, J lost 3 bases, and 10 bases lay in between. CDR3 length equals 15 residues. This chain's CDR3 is CASSLDRSNKNIQYF. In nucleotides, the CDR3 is TGTGCCAGCAGTTTAGACAGGAGTAACAAAAACATTCAGTACTTC.

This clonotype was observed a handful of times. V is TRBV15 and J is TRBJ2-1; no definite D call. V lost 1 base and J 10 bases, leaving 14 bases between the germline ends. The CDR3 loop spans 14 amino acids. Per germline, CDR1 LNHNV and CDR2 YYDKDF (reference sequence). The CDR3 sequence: CATSRGDPRPEQFF. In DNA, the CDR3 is TGTGCCACCAGCAGAGGAGACCCCCGTCCCGAGCAGTTCTTC.

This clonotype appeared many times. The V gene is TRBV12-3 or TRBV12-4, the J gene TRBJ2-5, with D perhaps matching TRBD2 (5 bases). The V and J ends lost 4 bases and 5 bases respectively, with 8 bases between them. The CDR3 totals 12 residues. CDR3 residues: CASSSWEETQYF. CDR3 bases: TGTGCCAGCAGTTCTTGGGAGGAGACCCAGTACTTC.

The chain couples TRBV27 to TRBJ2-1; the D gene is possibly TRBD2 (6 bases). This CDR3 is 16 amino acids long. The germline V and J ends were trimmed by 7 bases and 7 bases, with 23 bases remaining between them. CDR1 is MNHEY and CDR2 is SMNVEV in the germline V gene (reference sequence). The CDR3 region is CASTSTRDSIPNEQFF. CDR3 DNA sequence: TGTGCCAGCACCTCCACCCGGGACTCGATACCTAATGAGCAGTTCTTC.

CDR3 protein: CASSYWGTNYEQYF. In nucleotides, the CDR3 is TGTGCCAGCAGTTACTGGGGGACCAACTACGAGCAGTACTTC. The chain joins TRBV6-5 to TRBJ2-7; D could derive from TRBD1 or TRBD2 (5 bases each). The CDR3 is 14 residues long. Germline V gene sequence: CDR1 MNHEY, CDR2 SVGAGI. With 1 base removed from V and 3 bases from J, the gap between germline ends came to 10 bases.

Here the CDR3 DNA reads TGTGCCAGCAGCCGGACCCGCCAAGAAGAGACCCAGTACTTC. Its protein is CASSRTRQEETQYF. This sequence joins TRBV7-9 and TRBJ2-5; D call uncertain. Deletions cut 5 bases from V and 3 bases from J, with 13 bases between. Germline V gives CDR1 SEHNR, CDR2 FQNEAQ (reference sequence). This CDR3 spans 14 amino acids.

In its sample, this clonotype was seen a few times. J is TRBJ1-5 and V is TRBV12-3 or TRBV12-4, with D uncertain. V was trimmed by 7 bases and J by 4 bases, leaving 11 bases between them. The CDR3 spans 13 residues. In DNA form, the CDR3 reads TGTGCCAGCAAAATGCAGGAGAATCAGCCCCAGCATTTT. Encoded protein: CASKMQENQPQHF.

CDR3 DNA: TGTGCCAGCAGTTCCGGGACAGGACACTATGGCTACACCTTC. Translation: CASSSGTGHYGYTF. The chain has TRBV5-5 and TRBJ1-2; 8 bases agree with TRBD1. The CDR3 totals 14 residues. CDR1 is SGHKS and CDR2 is YYEKEE in the germline V gene (reference sequence). J lost 3 bases, V lost 5 bases, and 6 bases had no gene match.

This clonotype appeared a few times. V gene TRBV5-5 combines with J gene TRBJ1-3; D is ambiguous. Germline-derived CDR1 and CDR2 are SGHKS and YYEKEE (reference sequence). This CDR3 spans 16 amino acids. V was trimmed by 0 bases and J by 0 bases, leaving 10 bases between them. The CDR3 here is CASSLEAVISGNTIYF. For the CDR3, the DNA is TGTGCCAGCAGCTTGGAGGCGGTAATCTCTGGAAACACCATATATTTT.

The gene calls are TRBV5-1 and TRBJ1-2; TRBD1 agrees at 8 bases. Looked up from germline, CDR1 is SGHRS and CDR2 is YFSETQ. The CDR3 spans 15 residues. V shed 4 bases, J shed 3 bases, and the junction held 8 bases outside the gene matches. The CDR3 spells CASSVTDRGDYGYTF. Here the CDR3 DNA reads TGCGCCAGCAGCGTAACTGACAGGGGAGACTATGGCTACACCTTC.

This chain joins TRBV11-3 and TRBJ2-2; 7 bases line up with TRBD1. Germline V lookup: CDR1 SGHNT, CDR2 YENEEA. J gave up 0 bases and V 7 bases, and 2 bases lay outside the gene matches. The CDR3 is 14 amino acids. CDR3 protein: CASTGTANTGELFF. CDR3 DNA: TGTGCCAGCACCGGGACAGCGAACACCGGGGAGCTGTTTTTT.

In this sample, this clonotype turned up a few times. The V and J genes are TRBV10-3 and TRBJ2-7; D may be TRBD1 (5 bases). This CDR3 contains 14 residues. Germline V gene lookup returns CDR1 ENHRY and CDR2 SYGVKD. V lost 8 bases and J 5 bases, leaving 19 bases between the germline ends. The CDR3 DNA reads TGTGCCATCGAAGACGGGCAGGGTCTCGACGAGCAGTACTTC. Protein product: CAIEDGQGLDEQYF.

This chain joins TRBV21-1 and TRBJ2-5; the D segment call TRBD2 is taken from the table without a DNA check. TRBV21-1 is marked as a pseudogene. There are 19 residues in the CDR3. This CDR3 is CASSKTYPPSGGYQETQYF. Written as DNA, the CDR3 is TGTGCCAGCAGCAAAACTTACCCCCCCAGCGGGGGGTACCAAGAGACCCAGTACTTC.

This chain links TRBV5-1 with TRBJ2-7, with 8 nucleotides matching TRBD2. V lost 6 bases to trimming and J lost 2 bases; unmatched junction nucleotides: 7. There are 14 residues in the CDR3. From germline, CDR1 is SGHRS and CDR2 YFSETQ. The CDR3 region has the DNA TGCGCCAGCAACTCGGGGGGGGGCACCTACGAGCAGTACTTC. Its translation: CASNSGGGTYEQYF.

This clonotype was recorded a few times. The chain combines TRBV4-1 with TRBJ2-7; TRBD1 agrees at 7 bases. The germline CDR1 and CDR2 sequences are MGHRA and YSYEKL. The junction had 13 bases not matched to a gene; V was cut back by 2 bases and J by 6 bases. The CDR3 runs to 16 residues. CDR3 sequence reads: CASSQLEQGPFREQYF. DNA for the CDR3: TGCGCCAGCAGCCAATTGGAACAGGGGCCCTTTCGCGAGCAGTACTTC.

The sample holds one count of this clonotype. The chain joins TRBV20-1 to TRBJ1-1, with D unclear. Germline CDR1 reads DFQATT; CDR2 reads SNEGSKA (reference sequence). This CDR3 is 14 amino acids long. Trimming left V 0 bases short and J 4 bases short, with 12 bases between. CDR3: CSARDSKGGTEAFF. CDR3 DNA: TGCAGTGCTAGAGATTCTAAGGGCGGCACTGAAGCTTTCTTT.

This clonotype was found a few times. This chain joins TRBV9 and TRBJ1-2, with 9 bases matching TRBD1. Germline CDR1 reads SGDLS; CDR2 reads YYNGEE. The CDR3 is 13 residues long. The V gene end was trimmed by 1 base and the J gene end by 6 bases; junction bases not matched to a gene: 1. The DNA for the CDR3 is TGTGCCAGCAGCGTAACAGGGGGCGATGGCTACACCTTC. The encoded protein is CASSVTGGDGYTF.